The following is a TCR beta chain sequence with its context. Its antigen has not been determined. Base qualities are not recorded, but no much larger clone differs from it by a single base. This sample is part of a study of a mutant IDH1 vaccine in newly diagnosed glioma (dated by TCRdb to the early 2020s). General notes on the study: Vaccination was initiated 4-6 weeks after radiotherapy alone, or concurrently with temozolomide cycles in the chemotherapy-containing groups. Of the approximately 33 treated patients, roughly 62% were male and approximately 40% were female, and the mean age was 40.4 years. Prior to enrollment, patients had been given standard therapy consisting of radiotherapy alone, temozolomide alone, or radiochemotherapy with temozolomide, with the combination given to most patients. The week-35 safety follow-up was designated visit V12, and the week-47 end of study was designated visit V13. Peripheral blood samples were drawn at six visits, namely V03 (baseline), V05, V07, V10, V12 and V13. For exploratory analyses, some 24 treated patients had longitudinal TCRB deep sequencing done wherever samples were available.

Study-wide conclusions, independent of this receptor: Pseudoprogression appeared unrelated to alterations in the top peripheral T cell clonotypes detected by TCRB sequencing. Immune responses induced by the vaccine were seen in more than 85% of patients across multiple MHC alleles. According to the authors, sample limitations meant that analyses of patient blood samples could not be reproduced. Selection of PBMC samples for TCRB deep sequencing was based on availability.

The time point label for this specimen denotes: week 47, end of study. Each vaccine dose, consisting of 300 ug of a 20-mer mutant IDH1 peptide in Montanide, was administered subcutaneously with topical imiquimod. Across visits V03 through V10, patients got a total of eight vaccinations, given in weeks 1, 3, 5, 7, 11, 15, 19 and 23. All donors had newly diagnosed IDH1-mutant astrocytomas of WHO grade 3 or 4 that showed loss of nuclear ATRX. The samples were drawn from NOA16, a multicentre, single-arm, open-label phase I trial in Germany that tested a mutant IDH1 peptide vaccine in humans for the first time. Genomic DNA for TCRB sequencing was extracted from EDTA blood using the DNeasy Blood and Tissue Kit. Relative to germline, V is 0 bases shorter and J is 0 bases shorter, with 8 bases between their ends. CDR1 and CDR2, looked up from the germline V gene (reference sequence), are LNHNV and YYDKDF. From its cysteine to its phenylalanine, the CDR3 spans 15 amino acids. The DNA shown is the 45-base CDR3, in frame from base 1.

Library creation used the immunoSEQ multiplex PCR assay. The hsTCRB Kit was used according to the manufacturer's protocol to amplify rearranged TCR beta chain sequences. An Illumina MiSeq was used to sequence the TCRB libraries. On the study's bioinformatics: Demultiplexing, trimming and gene mapping were performed with the kit vendor's proprietary platform. TCRdb carries this immuneACCESS record with in-frame sequences only. Its versions omit some clonotypes, under half of them owing to an unresolved V gene in the studies checked, with the rest unexplained. D and trimming were read from the DNA, whereas the V and J calls and clone size are those reported in that table. This sample holds 60,000 to 65,000 clones; about four fifths were observed only once. The biggest ten clones account for approximately 3.9% of the sample.

The sequence derives from a man aged 30 to 39 with glioma. The receptor chain draws on TRBV15 and TRBJ1-1, with TRBD1 perhaps the D gene, on 5 matching bases. The source material was PBMCs, sampled from a glioma patient whose treatment included an IDH1 peptide vaccine. Read as DNA, the sequence is TGTGCCACCAGCAGAGATGGGACGGTGAACACTGAAGCTTTCTTT. Its coded protein is CATSRDGTVNTEAFF.